This T cell receptor (beta chain) was sequenced during a study of CD8 T cells in ankylosing spondylitis. General study results and limits: What appeared characteristic of ankylosing spondylitis blood was a TCR beta motif of under 10 highly homologous variants. In ankylosing spondylitis patients, matched synovial fluid reportedly showed significant enrichment of disease-linked clones.

The germline CDR1 and CDR2 sequences are SGHRS and YFSETQ. Trimming took 3 bases from V and 3 from J; bases not matched to a gene: 5. The CDR3 spans 15 residues. From the 5' RACE reads, TCRdb called clonotypes with MiXCR, one entry per CDR3 protein. The top ten hold roughly 0.51% of the sample, which has around 770,000 distinct CDR3 sequences, about 11% seen once. This clonotype was seen a few times. Its antigen is unknown. Input material: blood, either unsorted or a sorted T cell fraction (not recorded which). The rearrangement joins TRBV5-1 to TRBJ2-2, with TRBD1 matching over 7 bases. The TCR originated in a male donor with ankylosing spondylitis. The CDR3 protein is CASSSRQGYTGELFF. In nucleotides, the CDR3 is TGCGCCAGCAGCTCCCGACAGGGATACACCGGGGAGCTGTTTTTT.